Below are 22 T cell receptor beta chains sequenced from a single sample in a study of cytomegalovirus exposure and HLA in healthy donors. The study ran its PCR with 60 Vbeta and 13 Jbeta primers. Profiling relied on immunoSEQ multiplex PCR, and the TCRdb table lists in-frame clones only, not all of them. The sample lists approximately 170,000 clones; 73% were seen once. The sequenced sample was PBMCs. These receptors all stem from a woman in her late teens or twenties in good health and CMV-seropositive.

V is TRBV14 and J is TRBJ2-5, with D perhaps matching TRBD1 (6 bases). Trimming removed 0 bases at V and 5 bases at J, with 19 bases between. Germline V gene lookup returns CDR1 SGHDN and CDR2 FVKESK. The CDR3 totals 17 residues. For the CDR3, the DNA is TGTGCCAGCAGCCAAGATATTCGGGACAAGGTCTGGGAGACCCAGTACTTC. This translates into CASSQDIRDKVWETQYF.

This clone was seen more than once but under ten times. This sequence joins TRBV28 and TRBJ2-4; 9 bases agree with TRBD1. Germline lookup yields CDR1 MDHEN and CDR2 SYDVKM. This CDR3 comprises 17 residues. Germline trimming cut 6 bases from V and 0 bases from J; bases unmatched to any gene: 9. For the CDR3, the DNA is TGTGCCAGCAGCCCGGGACAGGGCCTTTTAGCCAAAAACATTCAGTACTTC. Residues: CASSPGQGLLAKNIQYF.

The chain couples TRBV19 to TRBJ1-1, with a tentative D call TRBD1 (5 bases). The CDR3 length is 13 residues. Trimming took 8 bases from V and 1 from J, leaving 11 bases between them. CDR1 and CDR2 (germline): LNHDA, SQIVND (reference sequence). This CDR3 reads CASAAGQNTEAFF. CDR3 bases: TGTGCCAGTGCAGCGGGGCAGAACACTGAAGCTTTCTTT.

The J gene is TRBJ2-7, the V gene TRBV6-5; perhaps TRBD2 as D (6 bases). The CDR3 runs 13 residues. Trimming removed 6 bases from V and 11 bases from J, with 20 bases in between. Per the germline V gene, CDR1 is MNHEY and CDR2 is SVGAGI. In DNA form, the CDR3 reads TGTGCCAGCAGCCCTGGCACGCGCGGAGGGGAGTACTTC. As protein: CASSPGTRGGEYF.

CDR3: CASSLRSGLWETQYF. Here the CDR3 DNA reads TGCGCCAGCAGCTTGCGGTCAGGGCTATGGGAGACCCAGTACTTC. This chain connects TRBV5-1 to TRBJ2-5, with D possibly TRBD1 on 5 matching bases. Germline CDR1 reads SGHRS; CDR2 reads YFSETQ. The CDR3 covers 15 residues. Trimming stripped 1 base from V and 5 bases from J, with 15 bases between.

This chain links TRBV2 with TRBJ2-3; 7 bases fit TRBD1. The CDR3 length is 15 residues. With 10 bases clipped from V and 2 bases from J, the junction kept 12 bases outside the gene matches. CDR1 is SNHLY, CDR2 FYNNEI, per germline. The CDR3: CATYGQETSTDTQYF. Here the CDR3 DNA reads TGTGCCACTTACGGACAGGAGACCTCCACAGATACGCAGTATTTT. Using reference TRBV2 and TRBJ2-3 for the parts outside the CDR3, the full variable domain is EPEVTQTPSHQVTQMGQEVILRCVPISNHLYFYWYRQILGQKVEFLVSFYNNEISEKSEIFDDQFSVERPDGSNFTLKIRSTKLEDSAMYFCATYGQETSTDTQYFGPGTRLTVL.

J is TRBJ2-1 and V is TRBV29-1, with TRBD1 matching over 8 bases. There are 14 residues in the CDR3. Germline V lookup: CDR1 SQVTM, CDR2 ANQGSEA. Germline trimming cut 8 bases from V and 7 bases from J; bases unmatched to any gene: 13. CDR3 region: CSFRDQGARNEQFF. In DNA, the CDR3 is TGCAGCTTCCGAGATCAGGGGGCGCGGAATGAGCAGTTCTTC.

The chain combines TRBV5-1 with TRBJ2-1; 10 bases line up with TRBD2. Unmatched junction bases numbered 5, after V lost 1 base and J lost 4 bases. The CDR3 runs to 16 residues. CDR1 is SGHRS and CDR2 is YFSETQ in the germline V gene. CDR3 DNA: TGCGCCAGCAGCTTGCAGCGGGGGGGAGGTTACAATGAGCAGTTCTTC. Protein product: CASSLQRGGGYNEQFF.

The rearrangement uses TRBV5-4 and TRBJ2-3; 9 nucleotides match TRBD1. V shed 4 bases, J shed 2 bases, and the junction held 5 bases outside the gene matches. Germline V lookup: CDR1 SGHNT, CDR2 YYREEE (reference sequence). The CDR3 has 15 residues. The CDR3 DNA follows: TGTGCCAGCAGCCTGGGACAGGGCCCCACAGATACGCAGTATTTT. Its translation is CASSLGQGPTDTQYF.

This clone turned up a few times. This chain links TRBV5-1 with TRBJ2-3, with D hard to call. The CDR3 sequence is 14 residues long. Looked up from germline, CDR1 is SGHRS and CDR2 is YFSETQ. Trimming pared 4 bases from V and 2 bases from J, leaving 11 bases between. CDR3 region: CASSHTHNTDTQYF. The CDR3 coding sequence is TGCGCCAGCAGCCACACGCACAACACAGATACGCAGTATTTT.

This clone was seen a few times. This chain's CDR3 is CASSSGNSPLHF. The CDR3 DNA reads as TGTGCCAGCAGTTCAGGAAATTCACCCCTCCACTTT. This sequence joins TRBV28 and TRBJ1-6; D gene ambiguous. This CDR3 region has 12 residues. Germline CDR1 and CDR2: MDHEN and SYDVKM. V lost 4 bases, J lost 7 bases, and 5 bases lay in between. Full variable domain (remainder filled in from reference TRBV28 and TRBJ1-6): DVKVTQSSRYLVKRTGEKVFLECVQDMDHENMFWYRQDPGLGLRLIYFSYDVKMKEKGDIPEGYSVSREKKERFSLILESASTNQTSMYLCASSSGNSPLHFGNGTRLTVT.

The chain links TRBV7-2 to TRBJ1-3, with D maybe TRBD1 (6 bases). Germline values: CDR1 SGHTA, CDR2 FQGNSA. The CDR3 contains 18 residues. Deletions cut 1 base from V and 0 bases from J, with 16 bases between. The CDR3 DNA sequence: TGTGCCAGCAGCTTAGGACCCCCACAGGGCCTCTCTGGAAACACCATATATTTT. Translation: CASSLGPPQGLSGNTIYF. Together with reference TRBV7-2 and TRBJ1-3, the CDR3 gives the full variable domain: GAGVSQSPSNKVTEKGKDVELRCDPISGHTALYWYRQSLGQGLEFLIYFQGNSAPDKSGLPSDRFSAERTGGSVSTLTIQRTQQEDSAVYLCASSLGPPQGLSGNTIYFGEGSWLTVV.

The gene calls are TRBV4-3 and TRBJ1-4, with 7 bases that match TRBD1. J was trimmed by 1 base and V by 4 bases; bases with no gene match: 9. Per germline, CDR1 LGHNA and CDR2 YSLEER. This CDR3 spans 17 amino acids. The CDR3 loop reads CASSLGQERGTNEKLFF. DNA of the CDR3: TGCGCCAGCAGCCTCGGACAGGAGAGGGGAACTAATGAAAAACTGTTTTTT.

The chain links TRBV28 to TRBJ1-4; weak D call: TRBD1 (6 bases). V was shortened by 6 bases and J by 7 bases, with 12 bases between the two germline ends. This CDR3 is 13 amino acids long. The germline gives CDR1 MDHEN, CDR2 SYDVKM. The CDR3 loop is CASRQGGGEKLFF. Written as DNA, the CDR3 is TGTGCCAGCAGACAGGGCGGAGGTGAAAAACTGTTTTTT. Variable domain in full (rest from reference TRBV28 and TRBJ1-4): DVKVTQSSRYLVKRTGEKVFLECVQDMDHENMFWYRQDPGLGLRLIYFSYDVKMKEKGDIPEGYSVSREKKERFSLILESASTNQTSMYLCASRQGGGEKLFFGSGTQLSVL.

The chain couples TRBV6-5 to TRBJ2-1; 9 nucleotides match TRBD2. Trimming removed 4 bases from V and 0 bases from J; junction bases left unmatched: 4. Looked up from germline, CDR1 is MNHEY and CDR2 is SVGAGI. The CDR3 totals 16 residues. The CDR3, as DNA: TGTGCCAGCAGTTCTCGAGCGGGGGGCTCCTACAATGAGCAGTTCTTC. The encoded protein is CASSSRAGGSYNEQFF.

The chain recombines TRBV6-5 with TRBJ1-5, with a tentative D call TRBD1 (5 bases). CDR1 is MNHEY, CDR2 SVGAGI, per germline. The CDR3 runs 14 residues. Trimming removed 7 bases from V and 7 bases from J, with 17 bases in between. CDR3 residues: CASTLRRGGQPQHF. In DNA form, the CDR3 reads TGTGCCAGCACTCTAAGGAGGGGAGGGCAGCCCCAGCATTTT.

V and J are TRBV2 and TRBJ2-5; D is undetermined. This CDR3 region has 10 residues. Per germline, CDR1 SNHLY and CDR2 FYNNEI. Trimming took off 6 bases at V and 10 bases at J, with 9 bases between the two ends. The CDR3 sequence is CASRRSDQYF. DNA for the CDR3: TGTGCCAGCAGGCGGAGTGACCAGTACTTC. The variable domain in full, completed from reference TRBV2 and TRBJ2-5, reads EPEVTQTPSHQVTQMGQEVILRCVPISNHLYFYWYRQILGQKVEFLVSFYNNEISEKSEIFDDQFSVERPDGSNFTLKIRSTKLEDSAMYFCASRRSDQYFGPGTRLLVL.

The chain carries TRBV9 and TRBJ2-1; weak D call: TRBD2 (7 bases). With 1 base removed from V and 9 bases from J, the gap between germline ends came to 17 bases. The CDR3 sequence is 15 residues long. The germline CDR1 and CDR2 sequences are SGDLS and YYNGEE. CDR3 DNA sequence: TGTGCCAGCAGCGTAATCGGGGGGCCGAATGGTGAGCAGTTCTTC. Its translation is CASSVIGGPNGEQFF.

This sequence joins TRBV7-6 and TRBJ2-1, with a weak D call TRBD1 (5 bases). CDR1 and CDR2 from the germline V gene are SGHVS and FNYEAQ. The V end lost 0 bases, the J end lost 8 bases, and 8 bases lay between the germline ends. The CDR3 is 13 amino acids. CDR3 in amino acids: CASSLAGAHEQFF. The CDR3 DNA follows: TGTGCCAGCAGCTTAGCAGGGGCCCATGAGCAGTTCTTC.

This clone has more than one count but fewer than ten. This chain links TRBV29-1 with TRBJ2-1; 10 bases align to TRBD1. With 6 bases clipped from V and 10 bases from J, the junction kept 12 bases outside the gene matches. In germline, CDR1 is SQVTM, CDR2 ANQGSEA. The CDR3 sequence is 14 residues long. The CDR3 is CSVGRGTGANEQFF. The CDR3 bases are TGCAGCGTCGGGAGGGGGACAGGGGCCAACGAGCAGTTCTTC.

The chain carries TRBV6-5 and TRBJ1-6, with 10 bases identical to TRBD1. The V gene's germline CDR1 is MNHEY and CDR2 SVGAGI. V lost 4 bases and J lost 10; bases outside the gene matches: 4. This CDR3 comprises 14 residues. CDR3 amino acids: CASSSDRGVSPLHF. CDR3 bases: TGTGCCAGCAGTTCGGACAGGGGGGTCTCACCCCTCCACTTT.

The rearrangement links TRBV9 to TRBJ2-2, with D perhaps matching TRBD1 (5 bases). This CDR3 is 15 amino acids long. Germline V gene sequence: CDR1 SGDLS, CDR2 YYNGEE. V was cut by 3 bases and J by 6 bases, with 15 bases left in between. The CDR3 loop reads CASSDGALSPGELFF. The CDR3 DNA sequence: TGTGCCAGCAGCGATGGGGCACTTAGCCCCGGGGAGCTGTTTTTT.